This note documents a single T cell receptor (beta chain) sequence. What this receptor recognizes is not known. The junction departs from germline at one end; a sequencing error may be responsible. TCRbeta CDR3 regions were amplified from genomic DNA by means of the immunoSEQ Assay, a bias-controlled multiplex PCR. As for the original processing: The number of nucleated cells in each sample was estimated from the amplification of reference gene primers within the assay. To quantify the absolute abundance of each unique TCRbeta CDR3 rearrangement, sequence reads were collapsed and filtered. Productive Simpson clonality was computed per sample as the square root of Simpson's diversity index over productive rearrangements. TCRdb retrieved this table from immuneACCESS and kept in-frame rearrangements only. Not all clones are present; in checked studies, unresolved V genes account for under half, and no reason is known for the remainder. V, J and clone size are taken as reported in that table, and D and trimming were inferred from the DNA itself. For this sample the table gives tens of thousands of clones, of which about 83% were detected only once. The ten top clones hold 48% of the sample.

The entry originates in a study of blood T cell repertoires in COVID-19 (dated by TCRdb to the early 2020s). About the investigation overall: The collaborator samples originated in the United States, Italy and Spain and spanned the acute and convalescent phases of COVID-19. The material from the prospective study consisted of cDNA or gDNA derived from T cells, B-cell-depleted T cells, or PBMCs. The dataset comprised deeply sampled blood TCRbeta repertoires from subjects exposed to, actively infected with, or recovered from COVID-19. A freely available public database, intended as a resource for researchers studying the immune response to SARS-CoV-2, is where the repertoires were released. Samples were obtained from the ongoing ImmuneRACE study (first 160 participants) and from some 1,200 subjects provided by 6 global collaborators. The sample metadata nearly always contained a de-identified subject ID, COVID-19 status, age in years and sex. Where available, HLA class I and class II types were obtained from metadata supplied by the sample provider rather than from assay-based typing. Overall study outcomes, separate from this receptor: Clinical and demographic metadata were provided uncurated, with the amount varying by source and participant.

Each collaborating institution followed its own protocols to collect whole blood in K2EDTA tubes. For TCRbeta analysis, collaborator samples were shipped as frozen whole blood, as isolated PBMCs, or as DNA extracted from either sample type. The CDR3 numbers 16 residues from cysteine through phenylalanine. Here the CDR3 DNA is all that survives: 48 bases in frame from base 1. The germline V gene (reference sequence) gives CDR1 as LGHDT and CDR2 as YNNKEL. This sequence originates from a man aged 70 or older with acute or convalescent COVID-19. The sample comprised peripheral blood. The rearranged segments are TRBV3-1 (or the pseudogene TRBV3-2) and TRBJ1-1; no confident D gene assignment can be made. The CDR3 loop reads CASSPSSPGWNPEAFF. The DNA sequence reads TGTGCCAGCAGCCCCTCCTCCCCCGGGTGGAACCCTGAAGCTTTCTTT.